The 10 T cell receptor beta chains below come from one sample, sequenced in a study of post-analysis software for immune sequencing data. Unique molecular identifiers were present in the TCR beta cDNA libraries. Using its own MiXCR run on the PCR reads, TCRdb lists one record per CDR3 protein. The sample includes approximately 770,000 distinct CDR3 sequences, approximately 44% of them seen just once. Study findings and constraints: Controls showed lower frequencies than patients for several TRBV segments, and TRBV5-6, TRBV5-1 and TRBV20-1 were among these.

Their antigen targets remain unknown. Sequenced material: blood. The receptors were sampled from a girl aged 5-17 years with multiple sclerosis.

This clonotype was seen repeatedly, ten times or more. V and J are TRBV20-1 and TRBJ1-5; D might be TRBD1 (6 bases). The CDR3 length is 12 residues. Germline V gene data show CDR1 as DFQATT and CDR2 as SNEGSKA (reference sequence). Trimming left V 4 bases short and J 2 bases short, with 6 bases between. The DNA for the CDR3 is TGCAGTGCTAACAGGGGCAATCAGCCCCAGCATTTT. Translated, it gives CSANRGNQPQHF.

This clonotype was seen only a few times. The CDR3 spells CASSSWGQLNTEAFF. CDR3 in DNA: TGTGCCAGCAGTTCCTGGGGACAGCTGAACACTGAAGCTTTCTTT. The chain is built from TRBV12-3 or TRBV12-4 and TRBJ1-1, with TRBD1 matching over 7 bases. This CDR3 is built from 15 residues. J lost 0 bases, V lost 4 bases, and 5 bases had no gene match.

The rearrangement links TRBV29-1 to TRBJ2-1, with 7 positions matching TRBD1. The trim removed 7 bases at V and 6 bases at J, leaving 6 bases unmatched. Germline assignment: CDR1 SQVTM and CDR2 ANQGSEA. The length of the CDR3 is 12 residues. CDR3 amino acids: CSARQGPNEQFF. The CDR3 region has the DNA TGCAGCGCTAGACAGGGCCCCAATGAGCAGTTCTTC.

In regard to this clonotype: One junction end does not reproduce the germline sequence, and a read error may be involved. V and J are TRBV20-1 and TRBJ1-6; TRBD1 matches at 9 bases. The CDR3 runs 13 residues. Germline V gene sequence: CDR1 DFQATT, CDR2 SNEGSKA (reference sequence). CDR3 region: CSARGTGNSPLHF. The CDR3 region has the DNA TGCAGTGCGAGAGGGACAGGGAATTCACCCCTCCACTTT.

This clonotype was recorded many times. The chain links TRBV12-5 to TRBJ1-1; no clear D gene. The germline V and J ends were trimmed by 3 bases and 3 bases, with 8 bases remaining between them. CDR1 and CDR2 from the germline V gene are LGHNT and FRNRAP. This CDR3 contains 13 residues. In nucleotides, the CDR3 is TGTGCTAGTGGTTTAAGTGGACACACTGAAGCTTTCTTT. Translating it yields CASGLSGHTEAFF.

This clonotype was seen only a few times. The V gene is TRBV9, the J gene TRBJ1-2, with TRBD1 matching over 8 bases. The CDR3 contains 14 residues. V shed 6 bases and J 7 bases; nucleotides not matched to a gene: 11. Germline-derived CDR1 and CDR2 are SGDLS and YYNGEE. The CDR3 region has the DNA TGTGCCAGCACCTCTAGCTGGACAGGGACTGGCTACACCTTC. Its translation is CASTSSWTGTGYTF.

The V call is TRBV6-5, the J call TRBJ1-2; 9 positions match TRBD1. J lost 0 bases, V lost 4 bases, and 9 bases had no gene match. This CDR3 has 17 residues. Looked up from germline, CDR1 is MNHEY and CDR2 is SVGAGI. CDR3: CASSSWVGQGSNYGYTF. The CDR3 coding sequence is TGTGCCAGCAGTTCGTGGGTAGGACAGGGGTCTAACTATGGCTACACCTTC.

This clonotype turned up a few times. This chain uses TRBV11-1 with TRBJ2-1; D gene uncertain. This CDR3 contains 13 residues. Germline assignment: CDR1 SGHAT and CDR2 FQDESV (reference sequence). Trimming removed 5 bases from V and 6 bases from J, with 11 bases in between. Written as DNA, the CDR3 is TGTGCCAGCAGCCCCGGGTCAATCAATGAGCAGTTCTTC. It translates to CASSPGSINEQFF.

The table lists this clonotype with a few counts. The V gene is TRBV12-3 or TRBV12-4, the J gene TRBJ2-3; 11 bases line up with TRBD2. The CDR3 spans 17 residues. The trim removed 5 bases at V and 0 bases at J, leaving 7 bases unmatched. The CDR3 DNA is TGTGCCAGCAGTATACTGGGACTAGCGGCTAGCACAGATACGCAGTATTTT. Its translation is CASSILGLAASTDTQYF.

The CDR3 nucleotides read TGCAGCGTTGAAGATCGGGTTTCGGCTTTCTTT. Translating it yields CSVEDRVSAFF. The chain joins TRBV29-1 to TRBJ1-1; D is uncertain. The CDR3 extends over 11 amino acids. The V gene lost 0 bases and the J gene lost 11 bases, with 10 bases spanning the gap. Per germline, CDR1 SQVTM and CDR2 ANQGSEA.